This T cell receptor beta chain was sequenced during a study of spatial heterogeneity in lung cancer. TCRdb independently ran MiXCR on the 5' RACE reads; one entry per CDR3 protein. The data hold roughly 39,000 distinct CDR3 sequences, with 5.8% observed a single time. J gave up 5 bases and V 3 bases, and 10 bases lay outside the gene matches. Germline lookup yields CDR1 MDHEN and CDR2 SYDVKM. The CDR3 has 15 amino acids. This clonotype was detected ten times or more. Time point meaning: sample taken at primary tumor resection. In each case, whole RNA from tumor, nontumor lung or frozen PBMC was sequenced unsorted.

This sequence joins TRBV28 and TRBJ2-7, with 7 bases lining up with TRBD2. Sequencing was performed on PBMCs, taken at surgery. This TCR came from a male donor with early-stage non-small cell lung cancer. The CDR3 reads CASSFKRGAWNEQYF. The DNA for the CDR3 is TGTGCCAGCAGTTTTAAGCGGGGAGCTTGGAACGAGCAGTACTTC. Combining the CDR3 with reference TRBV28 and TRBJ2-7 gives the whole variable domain DVKVTQSSRYLVKRTGEKVFLECVQDMDHENMFWYRQDPGLGLRLIYFSYDVKMKEKGDIPEGYSVSREKKERFSLILESASTNQTSMYLCASSFKRGAWNEQYFGPGTRLTVT.